This is a list of T cell receptor beta chains from one sample in a study of control samples from healthy donors and cancer patients. Sequencing used immunoSEQ multiplex PCR; TCRdb keeps in-frame clones, though not all of them. Of over 100,000 clones in the sample, about 92% were seen once. The specimen sequenced was blood. Every receptor here comes from a woman in her fifties or sixties in good health. The CDR3 runs from the conserved cysteine through the conserved F or W. The D gene is left open where the match is weak. Clone size appears in some rows only: once, few, many, or a class for an expanded clone.

J: TRBJ1-2
V: TRBV6-5
length: 13
D: NA
size: NA
DNA: TGTGCCAGCAGTAGGGGGGGAAACTATGGCTACACCTTC
CDR3: CASSRGGNYGYTF

J: TRBJ2-1
V: TRBV6-6
length: 12
D: NA
size: NA
DNA: TGTGCCAGCAGTATCAAGCCTGGAGAGCAGTTCTTC
CDR3: CASSIKPGEQFF

J: TRBJ2-2
V: TRBV4-2
length: 15
D: NA
size: NA
DNA: TGTGCCAGCAGCGAGGACTGGTTGAACACCGGGGAGCTGTTTTTT
CDR3: CASSEDWLNTGELFF

J: TRBJ1-5
V: TRBV24-1
length: 15
D: NA
size: NA
DNA: TGTGCCACCAGCCGCGTGAGGGCTGGCAATCAGCCCCAGCATTTT
CDR3: CATSRVRAGNQPQHF

J: TRBJ2-1
V: TRBV19
length: 16
D: NA
size: NA
DNA: TGTGCCAGTAGTATAAATTGGGGAGGATCCTACAATGAGCAGTTCTTC
CDR3: CASSINWGGSYNEQFF

J: TRBJ2-1
V: TRBV7-9
length: 15
D: NA
size: NA
DNA: TGTGCCAGCAGCCCCCCTGGGGGTCAGTACAATGAGCAGTTCTTC
CDR3: CASSPPGGQYNEQFF

J: TRBJ2-2
V: TRBV9
length: 14
D: NA
size: NA
DNA: TGTGCCAGCAGGTCAAGATGGTCCAGCGGGGAGCTGTTTTTT
CDR3: CASRSRWSSGELFF

J: TRBJ1-2
V: TRBV5-1
length: 16
D: TRBD1
size: few
DNA: TGCGCCAGCAGCTGGGGCGACAGGGGAGCTAACTATGGCTACACCTTC
CDR3: CASSWGDRGANYGYTF

J: TRBJ1-1
V: TRBV10-1
length: 15
D: NA
size: NA
DNA: TGCGCCAGCAGTGAGGGTACCCTAGAAAACACTGAAGCTTTCTTT
CDR3: CASSEGTLENTEAFF

J: TRBJ1-3
V: TRBV7-6
length: 16
D: TRBD1
size: NA
DNA: TGTGCCAGCAGCACCGACAGGGGGCCTGATGGAAACACCATATATTTT
CDR3: CASSTDRGPDGNTIYF

J: TRBJ2-1
V: TRBV19
length: 14
D: NA
size: NA
DNA: TGTGCCAGTAAAGTAACAGGTTCCTACAATGAGCAGTTCTTC
CDR3: CASKVTGSYNEQFF

J: TRBJ2-1
V: TRBV18
length: 14
D: NA
size: NA
DNA: TGTGCCAGCTCAGAGCAGATCTCCTACAATGAGCAGTTCTTC
CDR3: CASSEQISYNEQFF

J: TRBJ2-3
V: TRBV2
length: 14
D: NA
size: once
DNA: TGTGCCAGCAGTGGCCTAGGGCAGACAGATACGCAGTATTTT
CDR3: CASSGLGQTDTQYF

J: TRBJ1-6
V: TRBV7-8
length: 17
D: TRBD1
size: once
DNA: TGTGCCAGCAGTCTTAGGTGGGGACAGGGAAGAGAATCACCCCTCCACTTT
CDR3: CASSLRWGQGRESPLHF

J: TRBJ2-7
V: TRBV4-1
length: 18
D: TRBD1
size: NA
DNA: TGCGCCAGCAGCCAAGATTTGGGACAGGGGGCTCCTACCTACGAGCAGTACTTC
CDR3: CASSQDLGQGAPTYEQYF

J: TRBJ1-2
V: TRBV27
length: 14
D: NA
size: NA
DNA: TGTGCCAGCGAGAGCCTCCCGGGGGGCGGAGGCTACACCTTC
CDR3: CASESLPGGGGYTF

J: TRBJ1-1
V: TRBV6-5
length: 14
D: NA
size: NA
DNA: TGTGCCAGCAGGGGGCCGTCGACGGGCACTGAAGCTTTCTTT
CDR3: CASRGPSTGTEAFF

J: TRBJ1-5
V: TRBV7-2
length: 13
D: NA
size: NA
DNA: TGTGCCAGCAGCGGGACGGTGAATCAGCCCCAGCATTTT
CDR3: CASSGTVNQPQHF

J: TRBJ1-4
V: TRBV7-8
length: 14
D: TRBD1
size: NA
DNA: TGTGCCAGCAGCTTGGACAGGGGGTATGAAAAACTGTTTTTT
CDR3: CASSLDRGYEKLFF

J: TRBJ1-1
V: TRBV7-8
length: 12
D: NA
size: once
DNA: TGTGCCAGCAGCCTACAGGGCGCTGAAGCTTTCTTT
CDR3: CASSLQGAEAFF

J: TRBJ1-2
V: TRBV6-4
length: 15
D: NA
size: NA
DNA: TGTGCCAGCAGCCTCACGAGGGGCGCAGGCTATGGCTACACCTTC
CDR3: CASSLTRGAGYGYTF

J: TRBJ1-2
V: TRBV2
length: 14
D: NA
size: NA
DNA: TGTGCCAGCAGTGCCCCGTCTCGACAAGGTGGCTACACCTTC
CDR3: CASSAPSRQGGYTF

J: TRBJ1-1
V: TRBV28
length: 14
D: NA
size: NA
DNA: TGTGCCAGCAGTGTTCCGGGGCGAAGGACTGAAGCTTTCTTT
CDR3: CASSVPGRRTEAFF

J: TRBJ1-2
V: TRBV28
length: 17
D: NA
size: NA
DNA: TGTGCCAGCAGTTTAGCTTCCGGGCGGGGGCCCCTCTATGGCTACACCTTC
CDR3: CASSLASGRGPLYGYTF

J: TRBJ1-2
V: TRBV28
length: 16
D: NA
size: NA
DNA: TGTGCCAGCAGTACCGGGGGGTCGGAGGCTAACTATGGCTACACCTTC
CDR3: CASSTGGSEANYGYTF

J: TRBJ2-3
V: TRBV28
length: 13
D: TRBD1
size: NA
DNA: TGTGCCAGCAGCCGACAGGGTTGGGATACGCAGTATTTT
CDR3: CASSRQGWDTQYF

J: TRBJ1-2
V: TRBV27
length: 14
D: TRBD1
size: NA
DNA: TGTGCCAGCAGACCCCGGACAGGGTTCTATGGCTACACCTTC
CDR3: CASRPRTGFYGYTF

J: TRBJ1-5
V: TRBV6-5
length: 14
D: NA
size: NA
DNA: TGTGCCAGCAGTTACTCGAAGGGAGATCAGCCCCAGCATTTT
CDR3: CASSYSKGDQPQHF

J: TRBJ1-2
V: TRBV5-6
length: 12
D: TRBD1
size: NA
DNA: TGTGCCAGCAGCCATGGACAGGGTGGCTACACCTTC
CDR3: CASSHGQGGYTF

J: TRBJ1-2
V: TRBV30
length: 15
D: TRBD1
size: NA
DNA: TGTGCCTGGAGTGTTAACAGGGGAGATAACTATGGCTACACCTTC
CDR3: CAWSVNRGDNYGYTF

J: TRBJ1-4
V: TRBV9
length: 14
D: NA
size: NA
DNA: TGTGCCAGCAGCGCCGGGACGAGTCTGGAAAAACTGTTTTTT
CDR3: CASSAGTSLEKLFF

J: TRBJ1-1
V: TRBV30
length: 12
D: TRBD1
size: NA
DNA: TGTGCCTGGACAGGGGGTACCACTGAAGCTTTCTTT
CDR3: CAWTGGTTEAFF

J: TRBJ1-3
V: TRBV6-6
length: 15
D: NA
size: NA
DNA: TGTGCCAGCAGTTACTCTCCCCACTCTGGAAACACCATATATTTT
CDR3: CASSYSPHSGNTIYF

J: TRBJ1-3
V: TRBV5-6
length: 15
D: NA
size: NA
DNA: TGTGCCAGCAGACGCGCCGGGGGACCTGGAAACACCATATATTTT
CDR3: CASRRAGGPGNTIYF

J: TRBJ2-2
V: TRBV7-2
length: 14
D: NA
size: NA
DNA: TGTGCCTCCCTTACGGCAGGGAATATGGGGGAGCTGTTTTTT
CDR3: CASLTAGNMGELFF

J: TRBJ1-4
V: TRBV7-9
length: 16
D: TRBD1
size: NA
DNA: TGTGCCAGCAGCCTACGACAGGGGGCGGTTAATGAAAAACTGTTTTTT
CDR3: CASSLRQGAVNEKLFF

J: TRBJ1-5
V: TRBV6-1
length: 15
D: NA
size: NA
DNA: TGTGCCAGCAGTGAAGGGGGGCGAAGCAATCAGCCCCAGCATTTT
CDR3: CASSEGGRSNQPQHF

J: TRBJ2-3
V: TRBV4-1
length: 18
D: TRBD1
size: NA
DNA: TGCGCCAGCAGCCAAGCTCAACAGGGGGCAGGGGGCACAGATACGCAGTATTTT
CDR3: CASSQAQQGAGGTDTQYF

J: TRBJ2-5
V: TRBV5-8
length: 14
D: NA
size: NA
DNA: TGTGCCAGCAGCTTGGGGGGCAGTGAAGAGACCCAGTACTTC
CDR3: CASSLGGSEETQYF

J: TRBJ2-5
V: TRBV6-2/TRBV6-3
length: 14
D: TRBD2
size: once
DNA: TGTGCCAGCAGCCCCCTAGCGGAGAGGGAGACCCAGTACTTC
CDR3: CASSPLAERETQYF

J: TRBJ2-7
V: TRBV28
length: 14
D: TRBD1
size: NA
DNA: TGTGCCAGCAGCCTGGGACAGTGGTTTCGTGAGCAGTACTTC
CDR3: CASSLGQWFREQYF

J: TRBJ1-1
V: TRBV18
length: 18
D: TRBD1
size: NA
DNA: TGTGCCAGCTCACCGATTACAACCGGGACAGGAAGGAACACTGAAGCTTTCTTT
CDR3: CASSPITTGTGRNTEAFF

J: TRBJ1-1
V: TRBV29-1
length: 13
D: NA
size: NA
DNA: TGCAGCGTTGATACCGGAAGAAACACTGAAGCTTTCTTT
CDR3: CSVDTGRNTEAFF

J: TRBJ1-2
V: TRBV7-2
length: 14
D: NA
size: NA
DNA: TGTGCCAGCACCCGCGGGGGGGGCTACTATGGCTACACCTTC
CDR3: CASTRGGGYYGYTF

J: TRBJ2-3
V: TRBV30
length: 18
D: NA
size: once
DNA: TGTGCCTGGAGTGAATTCGGGGGTAAGGTGCGGATGTTGGATACGCAGTATTTT
CDR3: CAWSEFGGKVRMLDTQYF

J: TRBJ1-4
V: TRBV11-2
length: 14
D: TRBD1
size: NA
DNA: TGTGCCAGCAGCTTAGCAGGGGGCGGTGAAAAACTGTTTTTT
CDR3: CASSLAGGGEKLFF

J: TRBJ2-3
V: TRBV5-1
length: 14
D: NA
size: NA
DNA: TGCGCCAGCAGCTTGTCCGGCGGTGTGGATACGCAGTATTTT
CDR3: CASSLSGGVDTQYF

J: TRBJ1-2
V: TRBV27
length: 13
D: TRBD1
size: NA
DNA: TGTGCCAGCAGACCACAGGGGGAGTATGGCTACACCTTC
CDR3: CASRPQGEYGYTF